The 16 T cell receptor beta chains below all came from one sample that was sequenced in a study of a mutant IDH1 vaccine in newly diagnosed glioma. No antigen has been assigned to these receptors. The method was immunoSEQ multiplex PCR; TCRdb's version includes in-frame clones alone and lacks a portion of them. The table has approximately 45,000 clones, 85% to 90% seen once. The time point is: week 35, safety follow-up. Topical imiquimod accompanied each vaccine dose, which consisted of 300 ug of mutant IDH1 20-mer peptide. This specimen consisted of PBMCs, obtained from a glioma patient whose treatment included an IDH1 peptide vaccine. The origin of the receptors is a woman aged 35 to 49 with glioma.

V gene TRBV28 combines with J gene TRBJ2-5; perhaps D is TRBD1 or TRBD2 (6 bases each). Germline V gene lookup returns CDR1 MDHEN and CDR2 SYDVKM. Trimming cost V 7 bases and J 0 bases, with 12 bases left between them. The CDR3 length is 14 residues. The CDR3 DNA sequence: TGTGCCAGCACACCGGGGGCGGACCAAGAGACCCAGTACTTC. Translating gives CASTPGADQETQYF.

As to this clone: At one end, the junction sequence differs from germline, possibly due to a read error. The chain is built from TRBV11-2 and TRBJ2-3, with 16 nucleotides matching TRBD2. This CDR3 has 17 amino acids. Germline CDR1 reads SGHAT; CDR2 reads FQNNGV. CDR3 loop: CASSLEGLAGGLDTQYF. The CDR3 DNA reads as TGTGCCAGCAGCCTAGAGGGACTAGCGGGGGGGCTAGATACGCAGTATTTT.

In DNA form, the CDR3 reads TGTGCCAGCTCACCAATCGAAATTCGACCGGGACAAGAGCAGTTCTTC. Its translation is CASSPIEIRPGQEQFF. The chain links TRBV18 to TRBJ2-1, with a tentative D call TRBD1 (6 bases). CDR1 and CDR2 from the germline V gene are KGHSH and LQKENI. The CDR3 extends over 16 amino acids. The V end was cut by 2 bases, the J end by 10 bases, with 21 bases between.

The chain links TRBV10-3 to TRBJ2-5; D could derive from TRBD1 or TRBD2 (5 bases each). Germline CDR1 ENHRY, CDR2 SYGVKD. The V end lost 4 bases, the J end lost 2 bases, and 11 bases lay between the germline ends. This CDR3 region has 14 residues. This CDR3 reads CAISVQGRQETQYF. The CDR3 bases are TGTGCCATCAGTGTCCAGGGACGACAAGAGACCCAGTACTTC.

V usage is TRBV2 and J usage is TRBJ1-5, with 7 bases fitting TRBD1. There are 15 residues in the CDR3. V trimming: 6 bases; J trimming: 1 base; junction bases outside the gene matches: 6. Germline V CDR1 and CDR2: SNHLY, FYNNEI. CDR3 protein: CASRTGTTSNQPQHF. The CDR3 bases are TGTGCCAGCAGGACAGGGACGACGAGCAATCAGCCCCAGCATTTT.

A few counts support this clone. The V gene is TRBV29-1, the J gene TRBJ2-3; D call uncertain. Germline CDR1 and CDR2: SQVTM and ANQGSEA. The CDR3 loop spans 13 amino acids. V shed 6 bases and J shed 0 bases, with 10 bases lying between them. CDR3 loop: CSVATESTDTQYF. DNA for the CDR3: TGCAGCGTCGCAACGGAGAGCACAGATACGCAGTATTTT.

This chain uses TRBV5-4 with TRBJ2-3; 14 bases are a match to TRBD2. Germline CDR1 reads SGHNT; CDR2 reads YYREEE (reference sequence). Germline trimming cut 4 bases from V and 6 bases from J; bases unmatched to any gene: 7. There are 16 residues in the CDR3. In DNA, the CDR3 is TGTGCCAGCAGCCGTGGACTAGCGGGGGGTTGGGATACGCAGTATTTT. This sequence encodes CASSRGLAGGWDTQYF.

With respect to this clone: The sample contains more than one DNA sequence encoding this CDR3. V and J are TRBV29-1 and TRBJ1-2, with 7 bases fitting TRBD1. V shed 3 bases and J 0 bases; nucleotides not matched to a gene: 1. Germline V lookup: CDR1 SQVTM, CDR2 ANQGSEA. The length of the CDR3 is 13 residues. CDR3 DNA: TGCAGCGTTGAGACAGGGACTAACTATGGCTACACCTTC. This gives the protein CSVETGTNYGYTF.

This clone occurred a few times. The chain joins TRBV18 to TRBJ1-1, with D hard to call. The CDR3 is made up of 12 amino acids. Trimming left V 3 bases short and J 4 bases short, with 6 bases between. Germline CDR1 is KGHSH and CDR2 is LQKENI. The CDR3 sequence is CASSPIRTEAFF. The DNA of the CDR3 is TGTGCCAGCTCACCCATACGCACTGAAGCTTTCTTT.

The chain joins TRBV23-1 to TRBJ2-1, with unresolved D. TRBV23-1 has ORF status, its function being uncertain. The CDR3 consists of 17 residues. The V and J ends lost 2 bases and 8 bases respectively, with 22 bases between them. The CDR3 protein is CASSQPVTNSGQDEQFF. The CDR3 DNA follows: TGCGCCAGCAGTCAACCCGTGACGAACTCAGGTCAGGATGAGCAGTTCTTC.

The CDR3 DNA sequence: TGTGCCAGCAGTTCCCCCGGTCGGAACACCGGGGAGCTGTTTTTT. This gives the protein CASSSPGRNTGELFF. The J gene is TRBJ2-2, the V gene TRBV27; the D is unclear. Trimming took off 4 bases at V and 1 base at J, with 10 bases between the two ends. The CDR3 loop spans 15 amino acids. CDR1 is MNHEY and CDR2 is SMNVEV in the germline V gene (reference sequence).

The chain employs TRBV7-9 and TRBJ2-4, with D perhaps TRBD1 or TRBD2 (5 bases each). The CDR3 has 15 amino acids. V was cut by 1 base and J by 3 bases, with 10 bases left in between. CDR1 and CDR2 from the germline V gene are SEHNR and FQNEAQ (reference sequence). CDR3 protein: CASSLGDPRKNIQYF. Written as DNA, the CDR3 is TGTGCCAGCAGCTTAGGGGACCCTCGCAAAAACATTCAGTACTTC. Based on the CDR3 plus reference TRBV7-9 and TRBJ2-4, the full variable domain is DTGVSQNPRHKITKRGQNVTFRCDPISEHNRLYWYRQTLGQGPEFLTYFQNEAQLEKSRLLSDRFSAERPKGSFSTLEIQRTEQGDSAMYLCASSLGDPRKNIQYFGAGTRLSVL.

V is TRBV2 and J is TRBJ1-6; the match to TRBD1 covers 8 bases. The CDR3 has 14 residues. The J segment lost 9 bases and the V segment lost 8 bases, leaving 9 bases of the junction unmatched. From germline, CDR1 is SNHLY and CDR2 FYNNEI. Here the CDR3 DNA reads TGTGCCAGCCGGGGACAGGTACTCGGTTCACCCCTCCACTTT. This sequence encodes CASRGQVLGSPLHF.

The chain couples TRBV6-5 to TRBJ2-1; 8 bases map to TRBD1. J gave up 10 bases and V 0 bases, and 11 bases lay outside the gene matches. CDR3 size: 16 residues. Per the germline V gene, CDR1 is MNHEY and CDR2 is SVGAGI. CDR3 sequence (DNA): TGTGCCAGCAGTTACTCGCAGGGGGCCCGTAGGGTAGAGCAGTTCTTC. Amino acids: CASSYSQGARRVEQFF.

The chain combines TRBV2 with TRBJ2-3; D is uncertain. CDR1 and CDR2 from the germline V gene are SNHLY and FYNNEI. CDR3 length: 14 amino acids. V was clipped by 4 bases and J by 2 bases, with 10 bases between them. DNA for the CDR3: TGTGCCAGCAGTGGGGCCAGATTCACAGATACGCAGTATTTT. The encoded protein is CASSGARFTDTQYF. The complete variable domain, with remaining parts taken from reference TRBV2 and TRBJ2-3, reads EPEVTQTPSHQVTQMGQEVILRCVPISNHLYFYWYRQILGQKVEFLVSFYNNEISEKSEIFDDQFSVERPDGSNFTLKIRSTKLEDSAMYFCASSGARFTDTQYFGPGTRLTVL.

V is TRBV29-1 and J is TRBJ1-1, with TRBD1 matching over 7 bases. Trimming removed 6 bases from V and 1 base from J; junction bases left unmatched: 5. Germline CDR1 SQVTM, CDR2 ANQGSEA. The CDR3 covers 13 residues. This CDR3 is CSVTGTANTEAFF. CDR3 nucleotide sequence: TGCAGCGTGACCGGGACAGCGAACACTGAAGCTTTCTTT.